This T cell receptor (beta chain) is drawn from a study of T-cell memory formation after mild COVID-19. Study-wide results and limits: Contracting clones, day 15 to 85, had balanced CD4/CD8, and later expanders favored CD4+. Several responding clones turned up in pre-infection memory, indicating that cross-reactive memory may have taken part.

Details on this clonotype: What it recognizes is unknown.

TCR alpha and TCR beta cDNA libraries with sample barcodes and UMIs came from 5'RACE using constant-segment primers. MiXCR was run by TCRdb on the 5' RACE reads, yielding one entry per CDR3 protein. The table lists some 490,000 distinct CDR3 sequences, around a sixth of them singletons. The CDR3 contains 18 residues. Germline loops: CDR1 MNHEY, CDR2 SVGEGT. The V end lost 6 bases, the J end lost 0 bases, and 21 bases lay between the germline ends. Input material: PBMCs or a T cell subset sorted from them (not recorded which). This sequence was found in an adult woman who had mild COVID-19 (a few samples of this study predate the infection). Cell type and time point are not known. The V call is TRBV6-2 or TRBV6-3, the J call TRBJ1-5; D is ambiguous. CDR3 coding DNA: TGTGCCAGCAGCAAGACTGGGCCCACAACCCGTAGCAATCAGCCCCAGCATTTT. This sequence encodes CASSKTGPTTRSNQPQHF.